The 3 T cell receptor beta chains presented below share a single source sample, sequenced in a study of T cell responses to AZD1222 COVID-19 vaccine. Assay used: immunoSEQ multiplex PCR; TCRdb lists only in-frame clones, some missing. The sample records nearly 95,000 clones, around 90% being singletons. This specimen consisted of peripheral blood, obtained on day 0 of AZD1222 vaccination. The receptors were gathered from an adult in good health.

The V gene is TRBV6-2 or TRBV6-3, the J gene TRBJ1-2; D gene unclear. The length of the CDR3 is 14 residues. Germline V gives CDR1 MNHEY, CDR2 SVGEGT. V lost 2 bases to trimming and J lost 0 bases, with 7 bases between them. CDR3 protein: CASSYAEANYGYTF. The CDR3 DNA reads as TGTGCCAGCAGTTACGCTGAAGCTAACTATGGCTACACCTTC.

Comment on this clone: In the same sample, other DNA sequences code for this CDR3. The rearrangement joins TRBV6-5 to TRBJ2-5; TRBD2 is a possible D gene (5 bases). CDR1 and CDR2 from the germline V gene are MNHEY and SVGAGI. V was cut by 7 bases and J by 5 bases, with 8 bases left in between. The CDR3 contains 11 residues. CDR3 protein: CASTRGETQYF. In DNA, the CDR3 is TGTGCCAGCACCCGAGGGGAGACCCAGTACTTC.

This rearrangement joins TRBV3-1 (or the pseudogene TRBV3-2) to TRBJ1-2; D is undetermined. Trimming removed 0 bases at V and 4 bases at J, with 9 bases between. Germline values: CDR1 LGHDT, CDR2 YNNKEL (reference sequence). This CDR3 region has 14 residues. The CDR3 region is CASSQDGTIYGYTF. The CDR3 nucleotides read TGTGCCAGCAGCCAAGACGGCACTATCTATGGCTACACCTTC.